This T cell receptor (beta chain) appears in the sequencing data of a study of blood T cell repertoires in COVID-19. Libraries were prepared by immunoSEQ multiplex PCR; TCRdb keeps only in-frame clonotypes and omits some of them. The sample holds 250,000 to 400,000 clones, around 89% seen once. Enrolled during active infection, Seattle patients were then followed longitudinally. The receptor was isolated from a young woman with COVID-19, enrolled during active disease. The sample comprised peripheral blood.

The CDR3 reads CASNPDGSYNEQFF. The CDR3 DNA reads as TGTGCCAGCAACCCAGACGGGTCCTACAATGAGCAGTTCTTC. The rearrangement links TRBV5-8 to TRBJ2-1; D is unresolved. V was clipped by 6 bases and J by 1 base, with 11 bases between them. Germline V gene lookup returns CDR1 SGHTS and CDR2 YDEGEE. The CDR3 extends over 14 amino acids.